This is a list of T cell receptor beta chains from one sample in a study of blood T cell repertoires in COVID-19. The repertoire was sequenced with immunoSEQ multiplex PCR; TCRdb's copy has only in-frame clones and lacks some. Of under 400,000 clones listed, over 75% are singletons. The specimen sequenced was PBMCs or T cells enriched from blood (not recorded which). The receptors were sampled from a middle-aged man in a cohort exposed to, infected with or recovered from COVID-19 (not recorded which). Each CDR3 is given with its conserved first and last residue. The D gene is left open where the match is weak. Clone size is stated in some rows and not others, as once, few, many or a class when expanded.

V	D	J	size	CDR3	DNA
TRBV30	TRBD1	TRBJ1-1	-	CARGQGGGMNTEAFF	TGTGCCCGGGGACAGGGTGGCGGGATGAACACTGAAGCTTTCTTT
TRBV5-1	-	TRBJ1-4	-	CASSPIAPATNEKLFF	TGCGCCAGCAGCCCTATAGCTCCGGCAACTAATGAAAAACTGTTTTTT
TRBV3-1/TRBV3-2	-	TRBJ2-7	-	CASSDRSEQYF	TGTGCCAGTTCTGACAGGAGCGAGCAGTACTTC
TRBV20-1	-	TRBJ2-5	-	CSASVQGETQYF	TGCAGTGCTAGTGTGCAGGGGGAGACCCAGTACTTC
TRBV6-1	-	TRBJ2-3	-	CASSEVVRGAVTDTQYF	TGTGCCAGCAGTGAAGTGGTACGGGGGGCTGTCACAGATACGCAGTATTTT
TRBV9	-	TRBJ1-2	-	CASSVDLQGGYTF	TGTGCCAGCAGCGTAGATCTCCAGGGTGGCTACACCTTC
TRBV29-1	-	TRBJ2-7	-	CSVRVNSHEQYF	TGCAGCGTCAGGGTAAATTCCCACGAGCAGTACTTC
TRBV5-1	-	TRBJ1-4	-	CASSQQGRGGEKLFF	TGCGCCAGCTCACAGCAAGGTCGAGGGGGTGAAAAACTGTTTTTT
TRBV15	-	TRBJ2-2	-	CATSRDQRIGELFF	TGTGCCACCAGCAGAGATCAGAGGATCGGGGAGCTGTTTTTT
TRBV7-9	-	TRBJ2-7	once	CASSSQQGAYEQYF	TGTGCCAGCAGCTCCCAACAGGGCGCCTACGAGCAGTACTTC
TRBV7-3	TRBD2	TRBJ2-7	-	CASSRGGGVHEQYF	TGTGCCAGCAGCCGGGGCGGGGGTGTGCACGAGCAGTACTTC
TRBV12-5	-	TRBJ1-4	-	CASGLKGPTNEKLFF	TGTGCTAGTGGTTTGAAGGGGCCCACTAATGAAAAACTGTTTTTT
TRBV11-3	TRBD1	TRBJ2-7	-	CASSLRGQALAYEQYF	TGTGCCAGCAGCTTAAGGGGACAGGCCCTAGCCTACGAGCAGTACTTC
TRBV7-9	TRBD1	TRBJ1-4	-	CASSNRGQSEKLFF	TGTGCCAGCAGCAACAGGGGGCAGAGTGAAAAACTGTTTTTT
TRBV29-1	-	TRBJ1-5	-	CSARTARNQPQHF	TGCAGCGCCAGGACAGCTAGGAATCAGCCCCAGCATTTT
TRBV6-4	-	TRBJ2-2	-	CASSERSRLNTGELFF	TGTGCCAGCAGTGAACGTTCACGACTGAACACCGGGGAGCTGTTTTTT
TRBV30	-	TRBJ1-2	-	CAWSVVEGSSYTF	TGTGCCTGGAGTGTTGTGGAGGGGAGTAGCTACACCTTC
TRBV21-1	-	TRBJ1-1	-	CASSQGQGPNTEAFF	TGTGCCAGCAGCCAGGGACAGGGGCCGAACACTGAAGCTTTCTTT
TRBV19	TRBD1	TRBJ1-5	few	CASSIGTGNGQPQHF	TGTGCCAGTAGTATTGGGACAGGGAATGGCCAGCCCCAGCATTTT
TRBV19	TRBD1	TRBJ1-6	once	CASSFDRVSPLHF	TGTGCCAGTAGTTTCGACAGGGTTTCACCCCTCCACTTT
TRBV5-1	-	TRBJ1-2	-	CASSLSGVESYTF	TGCGCCAGCAGCTTGTCAGGGGTTGAAAGCTACACCTTC
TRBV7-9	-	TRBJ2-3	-	CAGAGSVTDTQYF	TGTGCCGGCGCGGGGTCGGTCACAGATACGCAGTATTTT
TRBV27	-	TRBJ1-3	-	CASSFTGTSGNTIYF	TGTGCCAGCAGTTTTACGGGAACGTCTGGAAACACCATATATTTT
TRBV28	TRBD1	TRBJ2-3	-	CASGRDRGLSTDTQYF	TGTGCCAGCGGAAGGGACAGGGGATTAAGCACAGATACGCAGTATTTT
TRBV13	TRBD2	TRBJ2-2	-	CASSSGLAETEGTGELFF	TGTGCCAGCAGCTCGGGACTAGCGGAAACCGAGGGCACCGGGGAGCTGTTTTTT
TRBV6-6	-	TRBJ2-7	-	CASSYSEDREQYF	TGTGCCAGCAGTTATTCCGAGGATCGGGAGCAGTACTTC
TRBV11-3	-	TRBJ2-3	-	CASSASGDTQYF	TGTGCCAGCAGCGCGTCCGGAGATACGCAGTATTTT
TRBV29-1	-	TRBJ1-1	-	CSVDSGGTTEAFF	TGCAGCGTTGACTCGGGAGGCACCACTGAAGCTTTCTTT
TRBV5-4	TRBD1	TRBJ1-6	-	CASSSGGAIPYYNSPLHF	TGTGCCAGCAGCTCAGGGGGCGCAATTCCCTACTATAATTCACCCCTCCACTTT
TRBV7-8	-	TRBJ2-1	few	CASSLAFASMEQFF	TGTGCCAGCAGCTTAGCGTTCGCCTCTATGGAGCAGTTCTTC
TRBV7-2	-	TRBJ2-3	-	CASRLTGSTDTQYF	TGTGCCAGCAGACTTACAGGGTCCACAGATACGCAGTATTTT
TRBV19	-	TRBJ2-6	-	CASSRETTSGANVLTF	TGTGCCAGTAGTAGGGAGACCACCTCTGGGGCCAACGTCCTGACTTTC
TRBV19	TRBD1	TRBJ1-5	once	CASSYLASGTGSNQPQHF	TGTGCCAGTAGTTACCTAGCCTCCGGGACAGGGAGCAATCAGCCCCAGCATTTT
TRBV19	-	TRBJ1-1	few	CASSTRTDFFTEAFF	TGTGCCAGTAGTACAAGGACAGATTTCTTTACTGAAGCTTTCTTT
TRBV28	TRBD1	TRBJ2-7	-	CASSGGTGEREQYF	TGTGCCAGCAGTGGAGGGACAGGGGAGCGCGAGCAGTACTTC
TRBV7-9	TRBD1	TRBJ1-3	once	CASSSSGQGFVRNTIYF	TGTGCCAGCAGCTCATCGGGACAGGGGTTCGTAAGAAACACCATATATTTT
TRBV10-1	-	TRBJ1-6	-	CASSGPGNNSPLHF	TGCGCCAGCAGTGGGCCAGGCAATAATTCACCCCTCCACTTT
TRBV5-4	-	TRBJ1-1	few	CASSLEPIANTEAFF	TGTGCCAGCAGCTTGGAACCTATAGCGAACACTGAAGCTTTCTTT
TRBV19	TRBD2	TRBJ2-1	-	CASSTLSGRAGNEQFF	TGTGCCAGTAGTACTCTAAGCGGGAGGGCGGGCAATGAGCAGTTCTTC
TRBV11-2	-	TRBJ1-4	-	CASSLAPRAGEKLFF	TGTGCCAGCAGCTTAGCCCCCAGGGCTGGTGAAAAACTGTTTTTT
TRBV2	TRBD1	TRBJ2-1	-	CASSLGRGRNNEQFF	TGTGCCAGCAGCCTAGGAAGGGGGCGAAACAATGAGCAGTTCTTC
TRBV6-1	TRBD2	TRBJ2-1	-	CASSEGGLANEQFF	TGTGCCAGCAGTGAAGGTGGACTAGCCAATGAGCAGTTCTTC
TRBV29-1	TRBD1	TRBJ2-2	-	CSVDDLGQGRGELFF	TGCAGCGTTGATGACCTAGGACAGGGAAGGGGGGAGCTGTTTTTT
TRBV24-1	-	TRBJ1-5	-	CATSSSGSNQPQHF	TGTGCCACCAGTTCGTCGGGGTCCAATCAGCCCCAGCATTTT
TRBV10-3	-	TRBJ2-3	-	CAISSFTDTQYF	TGTGCCATCAGTTCCTTCACAGATACGCAGTATTTT
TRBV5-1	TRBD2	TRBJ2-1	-	CASTPGSSGSFNEQFF	TGCGCCAGCACTCCTGGATCCAGCGGGAGTTTTAATGAGCAGTTCTTC
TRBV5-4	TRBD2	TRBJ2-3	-	CASSATPVSGKGDTQYF	TGTGCCAGCAGTGCGACCCCCGTTAGCGGGAAGGGTGATACGCAGTATTTT
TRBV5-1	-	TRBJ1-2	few	CASSLDFISDSNYGYTF	TGCGCCAGCAGCTTGGATTTCATCAGTGATTCTAACTATGGCTACACCTTC
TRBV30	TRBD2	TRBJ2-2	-	CAYPTSGVEITGELFF	TGTGCCTACCCTACTAGCGGGGTTGAAATTACCGGGGAGCTGTTTTTT
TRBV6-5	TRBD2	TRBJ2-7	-	CASSLTSGSYEQYF	TGTGCCAGCAGTTTGACTAGCGGGAGCTACGAGCAGTACTTC
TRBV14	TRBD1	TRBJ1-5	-	CASSQYRGQPQHF	TGTGCCAGCAGCCAATACAGGGGACAGCCCCAGCATTTT
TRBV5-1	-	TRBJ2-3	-	CASSFKQGSSDTQYF	TGCGCCAGCAGCTTCAAACAGGGTAGTTCAGATACGCAGTATTTT
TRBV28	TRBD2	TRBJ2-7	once	CASSFPGTSGSSSYEQYF	TGTGCCAGCAGTTTCCCCGGGACTAGCGGGAGCTCCTCCTACGAGCAGTACTTC
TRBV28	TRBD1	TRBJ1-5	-	CASSLYGTGSKPQHF	TGTGCCAGCAGTTTATACGGGACAGGGTCCAAGCCCCAGCATTTT
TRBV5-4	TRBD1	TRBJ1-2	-	CASSPGQDVYGYTF	TGTGCCAGCAGCCCCGGACAGGACGTCTATGGCTACACCTTC